This T cell receptor beta chain stems from a study of radiotherapy plus CTLA-4 blockade in lung cancer. Study summary: Overall, around 18% of patients showed an objective response, while around 34% attained disease control. Overall study results and limits: Dynamics of early blood T cell clones, together with interferon-beta, were reportedly the best predictors of response. Expansion of tumor-derived TCR clones was observed in blood after radiotherapy plus ipilimumab.

Remarks on this clone: Its antigen is as yet unknown.

It was focal radiation plus CTLA-4 blockade with ipilimumab that patients with chemo-refractory metastatic non-small-cell lung cancer received. Profiling relied on immunoSEQ multiplex PCR, and the TCRdb table lists in-frame clones only, not all of them. The sample holds some 110,000 clones, around 90% seen once. The sample consisted of peripheral blood, taken from a patient treated with radiotherapy plus ipilimumab. The sequence came from a human donor with non-small cell lung cancer that progressed on radiotherapy plus ipilimumab.

The CDR3 DNA reads TGTGCCTGGAGTCGAGGCTACGAGCAGTACTTC. This gives the protein CAWSRGYEQYF. This chain joins TRBV30 and TRBJ2-7; no firm D call. Germline assignment: CDR1 GTSNPN and CDR2 SVGIG (reference sequence). Trimming took 2 bases from V and 3 from J, leaving 5 bases between them. There are 11 residues in the CDR3.